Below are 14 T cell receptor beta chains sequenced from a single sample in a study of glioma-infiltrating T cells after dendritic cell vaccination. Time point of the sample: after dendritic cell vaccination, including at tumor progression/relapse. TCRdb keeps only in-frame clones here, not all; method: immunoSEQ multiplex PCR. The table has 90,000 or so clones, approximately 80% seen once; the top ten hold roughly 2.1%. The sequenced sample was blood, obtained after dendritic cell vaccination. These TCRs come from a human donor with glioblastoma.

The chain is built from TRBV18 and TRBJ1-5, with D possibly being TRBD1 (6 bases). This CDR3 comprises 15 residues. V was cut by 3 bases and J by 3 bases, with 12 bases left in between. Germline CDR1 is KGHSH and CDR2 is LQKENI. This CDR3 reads CASSPQGITNQPQHF. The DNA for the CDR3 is TGTGCCAGCTCACCCCAGGGGATAACCAATCAGCCCCAGCATTTT.

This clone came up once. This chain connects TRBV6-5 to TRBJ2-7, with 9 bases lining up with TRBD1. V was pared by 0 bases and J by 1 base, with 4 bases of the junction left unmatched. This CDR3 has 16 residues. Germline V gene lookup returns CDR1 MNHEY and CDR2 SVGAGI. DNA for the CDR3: TGTGCCAGCAGTTACTCCGGGACAGGGACTTCCTACGAGCAGTACTTC. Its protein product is CASSYSGTGTSYEQYF.

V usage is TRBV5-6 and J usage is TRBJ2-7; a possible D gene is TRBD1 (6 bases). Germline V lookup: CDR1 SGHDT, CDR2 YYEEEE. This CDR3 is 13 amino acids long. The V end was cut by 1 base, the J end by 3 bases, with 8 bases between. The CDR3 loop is CASSLQGIYEQYV. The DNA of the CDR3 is TGTGCCAGCAGCTTGCAGGGGATCTACGAGCAGTACGTC.

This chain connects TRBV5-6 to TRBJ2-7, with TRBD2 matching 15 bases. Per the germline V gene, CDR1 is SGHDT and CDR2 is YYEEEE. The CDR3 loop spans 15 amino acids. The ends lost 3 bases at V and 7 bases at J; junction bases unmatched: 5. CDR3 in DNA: TGTGCCAGCAGCTCGAGGACTAGCGGGAGGGGGGAGCAGTACGTC. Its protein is CASSSRTSGRGEQYV.

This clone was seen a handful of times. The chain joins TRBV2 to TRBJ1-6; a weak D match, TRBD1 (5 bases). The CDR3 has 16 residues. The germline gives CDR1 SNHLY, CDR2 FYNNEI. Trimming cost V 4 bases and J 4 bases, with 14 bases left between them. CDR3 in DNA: TGTGCCAGCAGTGCCTCGACAGCCCGATATAATTCACCCCTCCACTTT. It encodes CASSASTARYNSPLHF.

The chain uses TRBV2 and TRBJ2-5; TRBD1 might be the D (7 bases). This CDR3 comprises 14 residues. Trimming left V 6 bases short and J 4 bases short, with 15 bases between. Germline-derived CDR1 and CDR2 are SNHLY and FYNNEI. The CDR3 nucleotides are TGTGCCAGCAGGGCTACAGGGGAGGCAGAGACCCAGTACTTC. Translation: CASRATGEAETQYF.

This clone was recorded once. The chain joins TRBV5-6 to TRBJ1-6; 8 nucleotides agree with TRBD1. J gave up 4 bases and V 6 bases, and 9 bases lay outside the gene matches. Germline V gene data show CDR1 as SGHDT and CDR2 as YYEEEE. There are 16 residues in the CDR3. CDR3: CASIGQGARYNSPLHF. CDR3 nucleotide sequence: TGTGCCAGCATCGGACAGGGAGCCCGATATAATTCACCCCTCCACTTT.

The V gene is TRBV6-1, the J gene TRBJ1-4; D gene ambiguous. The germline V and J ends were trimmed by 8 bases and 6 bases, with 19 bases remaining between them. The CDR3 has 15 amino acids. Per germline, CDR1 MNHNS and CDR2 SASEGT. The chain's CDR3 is CASVRGAAFHEKLFF. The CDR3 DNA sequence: TGTGCCAGCGTAAGAGGCGCGGCATTCCATGAAAAACTGTTTTTT.

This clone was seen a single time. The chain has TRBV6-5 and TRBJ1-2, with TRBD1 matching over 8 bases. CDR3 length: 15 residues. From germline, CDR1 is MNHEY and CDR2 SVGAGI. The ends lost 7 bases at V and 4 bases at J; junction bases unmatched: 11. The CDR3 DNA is TGTGCCAGCATCGGGGGGCAGGGGGCCTCCTATGGCTACACCTTC. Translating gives CASIGGQGASYGYTF.

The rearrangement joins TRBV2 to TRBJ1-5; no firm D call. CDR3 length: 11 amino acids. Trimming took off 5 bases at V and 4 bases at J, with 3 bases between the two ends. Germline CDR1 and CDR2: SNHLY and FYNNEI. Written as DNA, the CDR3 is TGTGCCAGCAGTCTAAATCAGCCCCAGCATTTT. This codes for CASSLNQPQHF.

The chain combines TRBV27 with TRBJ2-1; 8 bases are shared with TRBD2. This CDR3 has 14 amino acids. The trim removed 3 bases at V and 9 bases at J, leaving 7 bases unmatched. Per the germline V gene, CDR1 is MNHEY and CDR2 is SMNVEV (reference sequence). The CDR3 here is CASSFTGLGFEQFF. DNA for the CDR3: TGTGCCAGCAGTTTCACGGGACTAGGGTTTGAGCAGTTCTTC.

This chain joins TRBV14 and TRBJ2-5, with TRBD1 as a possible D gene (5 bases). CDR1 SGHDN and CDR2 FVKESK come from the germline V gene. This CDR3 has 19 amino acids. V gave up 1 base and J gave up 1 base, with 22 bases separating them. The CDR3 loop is CASSQVPTFGAALQETQYF. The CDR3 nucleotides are TGTGCCAGCAGCCAAGTTCCAACATTTGGGGCCGCACTCCAAGAGACCCAGTACTTC.

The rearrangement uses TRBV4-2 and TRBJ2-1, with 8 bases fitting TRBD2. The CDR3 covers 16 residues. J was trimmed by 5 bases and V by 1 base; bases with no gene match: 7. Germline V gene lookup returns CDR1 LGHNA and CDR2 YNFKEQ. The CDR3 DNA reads TGTGCCAGCAGCCAAGTGGGAGCGGGAGAGGACAATGAGCAGTTCTTC. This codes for CASSQVGAGEDNEQFF.

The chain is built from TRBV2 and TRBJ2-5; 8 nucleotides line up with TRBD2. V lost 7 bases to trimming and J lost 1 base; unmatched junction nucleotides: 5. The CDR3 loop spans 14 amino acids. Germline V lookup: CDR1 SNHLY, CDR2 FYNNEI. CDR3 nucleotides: TGTGCCAGCATTGTGGGGACTAGCCAAGAGACCCAGTACTTC. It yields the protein CASIVGTSQETQYF.